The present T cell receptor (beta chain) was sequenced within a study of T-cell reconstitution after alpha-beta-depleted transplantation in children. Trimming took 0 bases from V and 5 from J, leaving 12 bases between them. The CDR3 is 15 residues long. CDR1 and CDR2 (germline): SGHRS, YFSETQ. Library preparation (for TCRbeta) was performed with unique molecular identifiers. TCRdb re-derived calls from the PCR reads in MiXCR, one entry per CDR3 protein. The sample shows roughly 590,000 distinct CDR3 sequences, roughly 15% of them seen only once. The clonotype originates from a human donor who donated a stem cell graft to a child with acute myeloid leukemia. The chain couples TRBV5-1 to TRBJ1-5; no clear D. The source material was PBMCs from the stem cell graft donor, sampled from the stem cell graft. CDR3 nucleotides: TGCGCCAGCAGCTTGGAGCCGACCCGGGATCAGCCCCAGCATTTT. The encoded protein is CASSLEPTRDQPQHF.